This entry lists 22 T cell receptor beta chains sequenced from one sample in a study of T cell responses to AZD1222 COVID-19 vaccine. Some clones are missing from TCRdb's copy, which holds only in-frame ones; the method was immunoSEQ multiplex PCR. The sample has tens of thousands of clones; 75% to 95% are singletons. The sequencing used peripheral blood, collected 28 days after the second AZD1222 dose. The receptors originated from an adult who received the AZD1222 COVID-19 vaccine.

The chain joins TRBV27 to TRBJ1-1; 7 nucleotides align to TRBD1. The J segment lost 3 bases and the V segment lost 5 bases, leaving 12 bases of the junction unmatched. This CDR3 has 16 amino acids. Germline assignment: CDR1 MNHEY and CDR2 SMNVEV (reference sequence). The CDR3 protein is CASSVTQGLPDTEAFF. The CDR3 bases are TGTGCCAGCAGTGTCACACAGGGGTTGCCTGACACTGAAGCTTTCTTT.

This sequence joins TRBV27 and TRBJ1-4; 9 bases are a match to TRBD1. Trimming took 5 bases from V and 3 from J; bases not matched to a gene: 4. This CDR3 spans 15 amino acids. CDR1 is MNHEY, CDR2 SMNVEV, per germline (reference sequence). The CDR3 region has the DNA TGTGCCAGCAGTGTACAGGGGGCGTCTAATGAAAAACTGTTTTTT. Its translation: CASSVQGASNEKLFF.

The rearrangement links TRBV7-9 to TRBJ2-3; D call uncertain. Germline V gene lookup returns CDR1 SEHNR and CDR2 FQNEAQ (reference sequence). The germline V and J ends were trimmed by 3 bases and 0 bases, with 7 bases remaining between them. This CDR3 spans 14 amino acids. CDR3 nucleotides: TGTGCCAGCAGCTTTGGCCTGAGCACAGATACGCAGTATTTT. Translation: CASSFGLSTDTQYF.

This chain connects TRBV7-6 to TRBJ2-7, with D perhaps matching TRBD2 (5 bases). Trimming pared 0 bases from V and 0 bases from J, leaving 9 bases between. CDR3 size: 15 residues. Germline CDR1 and CDR2: SGHVS and FNYEAQ. CDR3 in DNA: TGTGCCAGCAGCTTAGCCCGGGGTCCCTCCTACGAGCAGTACTTC. Its translation is CASSLARGPSYEQYF.

The chain links TRBV9 to TRBJ2-2; 10 bases are shared with TRBD1. CDR3 length: 16 residues. Germline loops: CDR1 SGDLS, CDR2 YYNGEE. J gave up 5 bases and V 4 bases, and 8 bases lay outside the gene matches. The CDR3 DNA is TGTGCCAGCAGCCTGGGACAGGGGTTGGGAACCGGGGAGCTGTTTTTT. It encodes CASSLGQGLGTGELFF.

V is TRBV12-3 or TRBV12-4 and J is TRBJ1-2; D gene ambiguous. Trimming removed 3 bases at V and 0 bases at J, with 5 bases between. The CDR3 runs 13 residues. CDR3 sequence (DNA): TGTGCCAGCAGTTTGACGGCTAACTATGGCTACACCTTC. Its translation: CASSLTANYGYTF.

The gene calls are TRBV3-1 (or the pseudogene TRBV3-2) and TRBJ1-3; TRBD1 might be the D (5 bases). V gave up 4 bases and J gave up 1 base, with 11 bases separating them. The CDR3 has 15 amino acids. Germline CDR1 LGHDT, CDR2 YNNKEL (reference sequence). The CDR3 region is CASSPRGGSGNTIYF. The CDR3 nucleotides are TGTGCCAGCAGCCCCCGGGGGGGATCTGGAAACACCATATATTTT.

This rearrangement joins TRBV27 to TRBJ1-6; D unresolved. CDR1 is MNHEY and CDR2 is SMNVEV in the germline V gene (reference sequence). The ends were cut back, 2 bases at V and 10 bases at J, with 9 bases in the middle. The CDR3 totals 13 residues. CDR3 residues: CASSLRSGSPLHF. CDR3 in DNA: TGTGCCAGCAGTTTACGGAGTGGATCACCCCTCCACTTT.

The chain couples TRBV9 to TRBJ1-3, with TRBD1 matching over 8 bases. The J segment lost 3 bases and the V segment lost 2 bases, leaving 13 bases of the junction unmatched. CDR3 length equals 18 residues. Germline V gene sequence: CDR1 SGDLS, CDR2 YYNGEE. The CDR3, as DNA: TGTGCCAGCAGCGTGGGACTCGACAGGGGTAGTGGTGGAAACACCATATATTTT. The encoded protein is CASSVGLDRGSGGNTIYF.

The chain recombines TRBV28 with TRBJ1-1; weak D call: TRBD1 (6 bases). This CDR3 has 14 residues. The germline V and J ends were trimmed by 7 bases and 6 bases, with 18 bases remaining between them. CDR1 and CDR2 (germline): MDHEN, SYDVKM. CDR3 sequence: CASKLGGAGAEAFF. The CDR3 DNA reads as TGTGCCAGCAAGCTGGGGGGCGCGGGGGCTGAAGCTTTCTTT.

This chain uses TRBV12-3 or TRBV12-4 with TRBJ1-2; 9 nucleotides agree with TRBD1. After removal of 8 bases from V and 2 bases from J, the junction contained 3 bases not matched to a gene. This CDR3 spans 13 amino acids. The CDR3 reads CASYGQGNYGYTF. The CDR3 DNA reads TGTGCCAGCTACGGACAGGGGAACTATGGCTACACCTTC.

The genes are TRBV28 and TRBJ2-3; no firm D call. Looked up from germline, CDR1 is MDHEN and CDR2 is SYDVKM. The CDR3 sequence is 14 residues long. V was trimmed by 5 bases and J by 1 base, leaving 10 bases between them. The CDR3 loop reads CASSENWRTDTQYF. The CDR3 region has the DNA TGTGCCAGCAGTGAGAACTGGCGCACAGATACGCAGTATTTT.

Worth noting for this clone: One end of the junction varies from germline; a read error may be responsible. This sequence joins TRBV28 and TRBJ2-7, with TRBD2 matching 10 bases. Germline V lookup: CDR1 MDHEN, CDR2 SYDVKM. The CDR3 is made up of 16 amino acids. The CDR3 loop reads CASSPLYGLAGATGNF. CDR3 bases: TGTGCCAGCAGTCCGCTTTATGGGCTAGCGGGGGCTACCGGGAACTTC. The variable domain in full, with the rest retrieved from reference TRBV28 and TRBJ2-7, is DVKVTQSSRYLVKRTGEKVFLECVQDMDHENMFWYRQDPGLGLRLIYFSYDVKMKEKGDIPEGYSVSREKKERFSLILESASTNQTSMYLCASSPLYGLAGATGNFGPGTRLTVT.

The CDR3 spells CAITHSGNTIYF. In nucleotides, the CDR3 is TGTGCCATCACCCACTCTGGAAACACCATATATTTT. J is TRBJ1-3 and V is TRBV10-3; D gene uncertain. Trimming stripped 7 bases from V and 0 bases from J, with 4 bases between. This CDR3 is built from 12 residues. CDR1 and CDR2 (germline): ENHRY, SYGVKD.

In this sample, this clone turned up once. V and J are TRBV6-5 and TRBJ1-5; D is perhaps TRBD1 (5 bases). CDR1 and CDR2 from the germline V gene are MNHEY and SVGAGI. The length of the CDR3 is 15 residues. The V gene lost 7 bases and the J gene lost 2 bases, with 15 bases spanning the gap. The DNA of the CDR3 is TGTGCCAGCAAAGGGACGGGAATGGGCAATCAGCCCCAGCATTTT. This translates into CASKGTGMGNQPQHF.

The chain employs TRBV6-5 and TRBJ1-2, with 7 bases identical to TRBD1. The germline gives CDR1 MNHEY, CDR2 SVGAGI. The junction had 8 bases not matched to a gene; V was cut back by 2 bases and J by 8 bases. The CDR3 is made up of 14 amino acids. The CDR3 DNA is TGTGCCAGCAGTTACGGGCGAAGGACAGGCGGCTACACCTTC. This codes for CASSYGRRTGGYTF.

This sequence joins TRBV5-1 and TRBJ2-3; tentatively, D is TRBD2 (5 bases). The V gene lost 1 base and the J gene lost 4 bases, with 13 bases spanning the gap. CDR3 size: 15 residues. Germline CDR1 and CDR2: SGHRS and YFSETQ. The CDR3: CASSLSGIKADTQYF. The CDR3 nucleotides are TGCGCCAGCAGCTTGTCGGGGATTAAAGCAGATACGCAGTATTTT.

The chain uses TRBV27 and TRBJ2-1; tentatively, D is TRBD2 (5 bases). This CDR3 is 14 amino acids long. CDR1 MNHEY and CDR2 SMNVEV come from the germline V gene (reference sequence). V was shortened by 5 bases and J by 3 bases, with 11 bases between the two germline ends. CDR3: CASSTTGFYNEQFF. The DNA for the CDR3 is TGTGCCAGCAGTACCACGGGGTTCTACAATGAGCAGTTCTTC.

This chain uses TRBV5-1 with TRBJ2-1, with D possibly called TRBD1 or TRBD2 (5 bases each). V was clipped by 0 bases and J by 16 bases, with 14 bases between them. CDR1 and CDR2 from the germline V gene are SGHRS and YFSETQ. This CDR3 has 12 residues. The DNA for the CDR3 is TGCGCCAGCAGCTTGGCGGGACCGGGATTCTTCTTC. The encoded protein is CASSLAGPGFFF.

The V gene is TRBV28, the J gene TRBJ1-4; 8 nucleotides match TRBD1. Germline V gene lookup returns CDR1 MDHEN and CDR2 SYDVKM. After removal of 3 bases from V and 7 bases from J, the junction contained 10 bases not matched to a gene. The length of the CDR3 is 16 residues. Here the CDR3 reads CASSFLAGGGSEKLFF. The CDR3 region has the DNA TGTGCCAGCAGTTTTCTGGCAGGGGGCGGGAGTGAAAAACTGTTTTTT. The whole variable domain, remainder taken from reference TRBV28 and TRBJ1-4, is DVKVTQSSRYLVKRTGEKVFLECVQDMDHENMFWYRQDPGLGLRLIYFSYDVKMKEKGDIPEGYSVSREKKERFSLILESASTNQTSMYLCASSFLAGGGSEKLFFGSGTQLSVL.

The chain uses TRBV7-9 and TRBJ1-3, with D maybe TRBD1 (6 bases). Germline V gene sequence: CDR1 SEHNR, CDR2 FQNEAQ (reference sequence). Trimming left V 1 base short and J 1 base short, with 20 bases between. The CDR3 is 19 amino acids. CDR3 DNA sequence: TGTGCCAGCAGCTTAGGGGGGCAGGGGCCAATTAAGTCTGGAAACACCATATATTTT. Its translation: CASSLGGQGPIKSGNTIYF. Full variable domain (missing parts from reference TRBV7-9 and TRBJ1-3): DTGVSQNPRHKITKRGQNVTFRCDPISEHNRLYWYRQTLGQGPEFLTYFQNEAQLEKSRLLSDRFSAERPKGSFSTLEIQRTEQGDSAMYLCASSLGGQGPIKSGNTIYFGEGSWLTVV.

The chain uses TRBV18 and TRBJ1-2; 7 positions agree with TRBD1. Per the germline V gene, CDR1 is KGHSH and CDR2 is LQKENI. This CDR3 contains 14 residues. The V gene end was trimmed by 4 bases and the J gene end by 5 bases; junction bases not matched to a gene: 7. CDR3 sequence reads: CASSLLDRAYGYTF. The CDR3 DNA reads as TGTGCCAGCTCACTACTAGACAGGGCTTATGGCTACACCTTC.